This T cell receptor (beta chain) was sequenced during a study of blood T cells in healthy people across ages. Through a sample-barcoded 5' primer and a J-beta primer mix, a second PCR was run for roughly 6 to 12 cycles. TCRdb processed the 5' RACE reads anew with MiXCR; each CDR3 protein has one entry. The repertoire holds some 1.1 million distinct CDR3 sequences, roughly two fifths seen once, with less than 15% in the top ten. Points on this clonotype: Antigen unknown.

General study findings and limits: It was the long-lived donors that had more naive CD4+ cells and higher diversity than aged donors.

CDR3 length: 13 residues. V dropped 7 bases and J dropped 7 bases, with 16 bases sitting between them. This sequence joins TRBV12-3 or TRBV12-4 and TRBJ1-1, with unresolved D. Sequenced material: blood. The clonotype comes from a man between 18 and 35 years old in good health. CDR3 bases: TGTGCCAGCAAGTCGGGCCGTTTTAGTGAAGCTTTCTTT. Its translation is CASKSGRFSEAFF.